These T cell receptor beta chains were read from a single sample in a study of blood T cell repertoires in COVID-19. Generated by immunoSEQ multiplex PCR, the TCRdb table keeps only in-frame clones and is missing some. The sample includes roughly 160,000 clones, 65% to 90% of them seen just once. Source material: peripheral blood. These receptors originate from a man in his fifties or sixties with acute or convalescent COVID-19. CDR3s include the opening cysteine and the closing phenylalanine or tryptophan. Each record gives: J gene, D gene, V gene, CDR3 DNA, CDR3 protein. The D gene is left open where the match is weak.

J: TRBJ2-1
D: TRBD2
V: TRBV11-2
DNA: TGTGCCAGCAGCCTCACTAGCGGAGGGAACAATGAGCAGTTCTTC
CDR3: CASSLTSGGNNEQFF

J: TRBJ2-1
D: .
V: TRBV3-1/TRBV3-2
DNA: TGTGCCAGCAGCCCCCCGGTAGGTAGGGGATTTAATGAGCAGTTCTTC
CDR3: CASSPPVGRGFNEQFF

J: TRBJ1-1
D: .
V: TRBV18
DNA: TGTGCCAGCTCACCACCGTCCGTGGGGAGCACTGAAGCTTTCTTT
CDR3: CASSPPSVGSTEAFF

J: TRBJ2-1
D: TRBD2
V: TRBV7-3
DNA: TGTGCCAGCAGCCCGCCTAGCGGGAGGGCAAAGGAGCAGTTCTTC
CDR3: CASSPPSGRAKEQFF

J: TRBJ1-1
D: TRBD1
V: TRBV5-5
DNA: TGTGCCAGCAGCTTGGACCGCAGGGGGCCGGACACTGAAGCTTTCTTT
CDR3: CASSLDRRGPDTEAFF

J: TRBJ2-7
D: TRBD2
V: TRBV27
DNA: TGTGCCAGCCAAGGGACTAGCGGGTTCTACGAGCAGTACTTC
CDR3: CASQGTSGFYEQYF

J: TRBJ2-7
D: .
V: TRBV7-9
DNA: TGTGCCAGCAGCTCAGGTGACTACGAGCAGTACTTC
CDR3: CASSSGDYEQYF

J: TRBJ2-5
D: .
V: TRBV18
DNA: TGTGCCAGCTCCCGGGGCCAGGGGGAGACCCAGTACTTC
CDR3: CASSRGQGETQYF

J: TRBJ2-7
D: TRBD1
V: TRBV11-2
DNA: TGTGCCAGCAGTATAGGGGGCCAGCGGTACGAGCAGTACTTC
CDR3: CASSIGGQRYEQYF

J: TRBJ1-2
D: TRBD1
V: TRBV15
DNA: TGTGCCACCAGCTGGGGACAGGGGGCTAGAGGCTACACCTTC
CDR3: CATSWGQGARGYTF